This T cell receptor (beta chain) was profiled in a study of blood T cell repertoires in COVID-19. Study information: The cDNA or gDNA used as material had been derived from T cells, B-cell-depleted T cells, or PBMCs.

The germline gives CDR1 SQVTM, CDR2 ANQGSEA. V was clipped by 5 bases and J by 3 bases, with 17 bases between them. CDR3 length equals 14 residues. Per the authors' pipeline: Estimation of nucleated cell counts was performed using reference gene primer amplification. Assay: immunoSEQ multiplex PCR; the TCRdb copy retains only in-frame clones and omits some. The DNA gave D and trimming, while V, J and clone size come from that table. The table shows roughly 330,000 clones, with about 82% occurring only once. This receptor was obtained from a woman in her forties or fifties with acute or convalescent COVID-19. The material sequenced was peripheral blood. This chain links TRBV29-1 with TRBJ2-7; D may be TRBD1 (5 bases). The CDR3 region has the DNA TGCAGCGTTACCCTCGCCCTGACAGACTACGAGCAGTACTTC. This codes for CSVTLALTDYEQYF.